Listed below are T cell receptor beta chains from one sample, sequenced in a study of blood T cell repertoires in COVID-19. Only in-frame clones appear in the TCRdb table, and some are missing; sequencing was by immunoSEQ multiplex PCR. The sample yields about 250,000 clones, around 82% seen once. Sequencing input: PBMCs or T cells enriched from blood (not recorded which). The receptor set was obtained from a man aged 50 to 60 who had recovered from COVID-19. Both conserved end residues are part of each CDR3. Fields, in order: CDR3 length, V gene, J gene, D gene, clone size, CDR3 DNA, CDR3 protein. A D gene is named only where the DNA matches it firmly. Clone size is stated in some rows and not others, as once, few, many or a class when expanded.

17	TRBV7-9	TRBJ2-5	TRBD2	.	TGTGCCAGCACCCGAGGAGGGACTAGCGGGAGCTGGGAGACCCAGTACTTC	CASTRGGTSGSWETQYF
14	TRBV4-2	TRBJ2-3	.	.	TGTGCCAGCAGCCAAGGGCTAGCCACAGATACGCAGTATTTT	CASSQGLATDTQYF
13	TRBV12-3/TRBV12-4	TRBJ2-7	.	.	TGTGCCAGCAGTTCCTTGACAGCCTACGAGCAGTACTTC	CASSSLTAYEQYF
17	TRBV28	TRBJ2-7	TRBD2	.	TGTGCCAGCAGTTTAGGGACTAGCGGGAGTAGACCGTACGAGCAGTACTTC	CASSLGTSGSRPYEQYF
13	TRBV25-1	TRBJ2-7	TRBD1	.	TGTGCCAGCAGCCGGGACAGACCAAACGAGCAGTACTTC	CASSRDRPNEQYF
13	TRBV12-5	TRBJ1-5	.	.	TGTGCTAGTGGTCAGGGTTTGGCTCAGCCCCAGCATTTT	CASGQGLAQPQHF
15	TRBV30	TRBJ2-7	TRBD2	once	TGTGCCTCCTCGGGACTAGCGGGGGCCTTATACGAGCAGTACTTC	CASSGLAGALYEQYF
11	TRBV2	TRBJ1-4	.	few	TGTGCCAGCAGTGACAGGGTTAAACTGTTTTTT	CASSDRVKLFF
18	TRBV11-2	TRBJ2-1	TRBD2	.	TGTGCCAGCAGCCCATCTAGCGGGGGGGAAAGAAGGGCTGATGAGCAGTTCTTC	CASSPSSGGERRADEQFF
16	TRBV10-3	TRBJ2-3	TRBD2	.	TGTGCCATCAACGGCGGGGGAACCTCTAGCACAGATACGCAGTATTTT	CAINGGGTSSTDTQYF
15	TRBV7-8	TRBJ1-3	TRBD1	few	TGTGCCAGCAGCAAGGGGACAGACTCTGGAAACACCATATATTTT	CASSKGTDSGNTIYF
13	TRBV7-9	TRBJ1-2	.	.	TGTGCCAGCAAGGCAGGGACTAACTATGGCTACACCTTC	CASKAGTNYGYTF
14	TRBV7-9	TRBJ2-7	.	.	TGTGCCAGCAGCTTAGGCGAGGAGTATTACGAGCAGTACTTC	CASSLGEEYYEQYF
17	TRBV27	TRBJ2-1	TRBD2	.	TGTGCCACCTCAGTCCTAGCGGGACAAGGAGGAGGCAATGAGCAGTTCTTC	CATSVLAGQGGGNEQFF
13	TRBV25-1	TRBJ2-3	.	.	TGTGCCAGCAGACCGGAGTACACAGATACGCAGTATTTT	CASRPEYTDTQYF
14	TRBV5-4	TRBJ2-5	TRBD2	once	TGTGCCAGCACAGACCGGGGGGGGAAAGAGACCCAGTACTTC	CASTDRGGKETQYF
15	TRBV18	TRBJ2-1	.	.	TGTGCCAGCTCTCTATCCGGGACTCTTTACAATGAGCAGTTCTTC	CASSLSGTLYNEQFF
12	TRBV25-1	TRBJ1-2	.	.	TGTGCCACCAACGAGGGAATCTATGGCTACACCTTC	CATNEGIYGYTF
14	TRBV7-9	TRBJ1-1	.	.	TGTGCCAGCAGCCCGGGTGCGGGGTCGTCTGAAGCTTTCTTT	CASSPGAGSSEAFF
12	TRBV7-8	TRBJ2-3	.	few	TGTGCCAGCAGCCCAGGTGGAGATACGCAGTATTTT	CASSPGGDTQYF
17	TRBV7-2	TRBJ1-3	TRBD1	.	TGTGCCAGCAGCTTAGGGACAGGACTCAGCTCTGGAAACACCATATATTTT	CASSLGTGLSSGNTIYF
15	TRBV28	TRBJ1-5	.	.	TGTGCCAGCAGTTTGAGGAGGAGTCAGAATCAGCCCCAGCATTTT	CASSLRRSQNQPQHF
14	TRBV5-1	TRBJ2-1	.	once	TGCGCCAGCAGCTGGGACACACCCTACAATGAGCAGTTCTTC	CASSWDTPYNEQFF
14	TRBV7-9	TRBJ2-3	.	.	TGTGCCAGCAGCTTAGCGGGGGCAACAGATACGCAGTATTTT	CASSLAGATDTQYF
15	TRBV15	TRBJ2-1	.	.	TGTGCCACCAGCAGAGGACGGGACTCCTACAATGAGCAGTTCTTC	CATSRGRDSYNEQFF
17	TRBV6-2/TRBV6-3	TRBJ2-7	.	.	TGTGCCAGCAGTTACTCGATACGAAGGACTGCCTCCTACGAGCAGTACTTC	CASSYSIRRTASYEQYF
13	TRBV19	TRBJ1-2	.	.	TGTGCCAGTAGTATCTCAGGAGGCCCAAAGGCCACCTTC	CASSISGGPKATF
17	TRBV11-2	TRBJ2-3	TRBD1	.	TGTGCCAGCAGCTTAGGATACAGGGGTGGTAGCACAGATACGCAGTATTTT	CASSLGYRGGSTDTQYF
15	TRBV24-1	TRBJ2-3	TRBD2	.	TGTGCCACCAGTGCTGGCGGGGGTTACGGAGATACGCAGTATTTT	CATSAGGGYGDTQYF
12	TRBV7-9	TRBJ2-2	.	.	TGTGCCAGCAGCGAACAGGGAGGGGAGCTGTTTTTT	CASSEQGGELFF
12	TRBV6-2/TRBV6-3	TRBJ2-7	TRBD1	.	TGTGCCAGCAGTTACTCTACGGGACAGGGGTACTTC	CASSYSTGQGYF
15	TRBV3-1/TRBV3-2	TRBJ1-3	TRBD1	.	TGTGCCAGCAGCCTGCCAGGGGGCTTTGGAAACACCATATATTTT	CASSLPGGFGNTIYF
11	TRBV12-3/TRBV12-4	TRBJ1-2	.	.	TGTGCCAGCAGTTTTGGCAATGGCTACACCTTC	CASSFGNGYTF
16	TRBV27	TRBJ2-4	TRBD1	.	TGTGCCAGCAAACCGGGACAGGGGTCGCCCAAAAACATTCAGTACTTC	CASKPGQGSPKNIQYF
13	TRBV10-1	TRBJ1-1	.	.	TGCGCCAGCAGTGAGTCGTATAACACTGAAGCTTTCTTT	CASSESYNTEAFF
15	TRBV18	TRBJ1-1	TRBD1	.	TGTGCCAGCTCATCAGGACAGGGGATGAACACTGAAGCTTTCTTT	CASSSGQGMNTEAFF
15	TRBV27	TRBJ2-1	TRBD2	once	TGTGCCAGCACTACATTCTTGAGCGGGAGGAATGAGCAGTTCTTC	CASTTFLSGRNEQFF
12	TRBV19	TRBJ1-5	.	.	TGTGCCAGTAGTAGAGGACGGGAGTCTCAGCATTTT	CASSRGRESQHF
13	TRBV10-3	TRBJ1-5	TRBD1	once	TGTGCCATCAGTGGACAGGGACGGCAGCCCCAGCATTTT	CAISGQGRQPQHF
15	TRBV19	TRBJ1-1	TRBD1	once	TGTGCCAGTAGTACGGGGACAGGGCTTCGCACTGAAGCTTTCTTT	CASSTGTGLRTEAFF
15	TRBV7-2	TRBJ1-5	TRBD1	.	TGTGCCAGCAGCTATCACAGGGGGAGCAATCAGCCCCAGCATTTT	CASSYHRGSNQPQHF
15	TRBV5-1	TRBJ2-3	TRBD1	.	TGCGCCAGCAGCTTAGGGACAGCCACCACAGATACGCAGTATTTT	CASSLGTATTDTQYF
13	TRBV10-1	TRBJ2-1	TRBD2	.	TGCGCCAGCAGTGAGTCGACTAGCAGTGAGCAGTTCTTC	CASSESTSSEQFF
15	TRBV5-6	TRBJ2-2	.	.	TGTGCCAGCAGCCGTAGACAGCAGAACACCGGGGAGCTGTTTTTT	CASSRRQQNTGELFF
13	TRBV3-1/TRBV3-2	TRBJ1-1	.	.	TGTGCCAGCAGCCTACGCGGGGCTCTGGGAGCTTTCTTT	CASSLRGALGAFF
14	TRBV24-1	TRBJ1-1	.	.	TGTGCCACCAGTGATGGGGGGTGGAACACTGAAGCTTTCTTT	CATSDGGWNTEAFF
12	TRBV21-1	TRBJ1-4	.	few	TGTGCCAGTTTCTCTCCGCCCGGAAAACTGTTTTTT	CASFSPPGKLFF
17	TRBV18	TRBJ2-5	TRBD1	.	TGTGCCAGCTCACCATTACCCGGGACAGGGTTTCAAGAGACCCAGTACTTC	CASSPLPGTGFQETQYF
15	TRBV19	TRBJ1-5	.	.	TGTGCCAGTAGTAATCTAGCGGTAAGCAATCAGCCCCAGCATTTT	CASSNLAVSNQPQHF
10	TRBV2	TRBJ2-7	.	.	TGTGCCAGCAGCGGACTATGGCAGTACTTC	CASSGLWQYF
14	TRBV6-5	TRBJ1-3	.	.	TGTGCCAGCACCCAGGGACTCTCTGGAAACACCATATATTTT	CASTQGLSGNTIYF
15	TRBV2	TRBJ2-3	TRBD2	.	TGTGCCAGCAGTTTCCCCCGGGGGGGAACAGATACGCAGTATTTT	CASSFPRGGTDTQYF
11	TRBV5-8	TRBJ2-7	TRBD2	.	TGTGCCAGCAGCTTGATCCGGGAGGAGTACTTC	CASSLIREEYF
16	TRBV7-3	TRBJ2-1	TRBD2	.	TGTGCCAGCAGCCTTGCTAGCGGAGGCTCCTACAATGAGCAGTTCTTC	CASSLASGGSYNEQFF
14	TRBV6-4	TRBJ2-3	.	few	TGTGCCAGCAGTGACCGACCAGGGGCAGATACGCAGTATTTT	CASSDRPGADTQYF
16	TRBV6-6	TRBJ2-4	TRBD1	.	TGTGCCAGCAGTTCCACAGGGGTCGGAGCCAAAAACATTCAGTACTTC	CASSSTGVGAKNIQYF
16	TRBV27	TRBJ1-5	TRBD1	.	TGTGCCAGCAGTTTATTTCCGGGACAGGGGCATCAGCCCCAGCATTTT	CASSLFPGQGHQPQHF